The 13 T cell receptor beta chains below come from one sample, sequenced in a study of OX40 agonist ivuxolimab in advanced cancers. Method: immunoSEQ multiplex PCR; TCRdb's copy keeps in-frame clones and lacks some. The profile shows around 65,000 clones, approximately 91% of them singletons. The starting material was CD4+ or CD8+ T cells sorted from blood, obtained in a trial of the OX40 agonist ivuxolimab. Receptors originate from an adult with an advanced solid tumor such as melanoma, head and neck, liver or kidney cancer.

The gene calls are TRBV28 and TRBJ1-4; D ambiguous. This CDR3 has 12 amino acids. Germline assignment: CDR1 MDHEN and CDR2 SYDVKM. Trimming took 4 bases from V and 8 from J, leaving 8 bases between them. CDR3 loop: CASSSQREKLFF. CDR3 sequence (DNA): TGTGCCAGCAGTTCGCAGCGGGAAAAACTGTTTTTT.

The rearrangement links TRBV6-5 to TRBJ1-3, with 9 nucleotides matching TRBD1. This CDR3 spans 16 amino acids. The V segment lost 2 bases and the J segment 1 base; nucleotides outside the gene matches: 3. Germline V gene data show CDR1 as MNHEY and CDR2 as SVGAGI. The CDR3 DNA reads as TGTGCCAGCAGTTACGACAGGGGGTTTTCTGGAAACACCATATATTTT. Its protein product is CASSYDRGFSGNTIYF.

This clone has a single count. The CDR3 reads CASSSSDSNQPQHF. The CDR3 nucleotides are TGTGCCAGCTCATCCTCGGACAGCAATCAGCCCCAGCATTTT. The genes are TRBV18 and TRBJ1-5; D ambiguous. Trimming took 5 bases from V and 1 from J, leaving 9 bases between them. Germline V gives CDR1 KGHSH, CDR2 LQKENI. CDR3 length: 14 residues.

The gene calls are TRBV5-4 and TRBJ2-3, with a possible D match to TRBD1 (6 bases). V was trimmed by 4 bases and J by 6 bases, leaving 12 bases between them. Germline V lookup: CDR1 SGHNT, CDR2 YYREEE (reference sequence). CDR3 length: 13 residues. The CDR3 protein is CASSEQGSDTQYF. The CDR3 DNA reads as TGTGCCAGCAGCGAACAGGGTTCTGATACGCAGTATTTT.

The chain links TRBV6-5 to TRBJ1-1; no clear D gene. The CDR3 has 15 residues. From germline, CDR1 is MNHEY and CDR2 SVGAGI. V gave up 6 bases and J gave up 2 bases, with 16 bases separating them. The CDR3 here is CASSRTRHFNTEAFF. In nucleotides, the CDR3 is TGTGCCAGCAGCCGAACCCGCCATTTTAACACTGAAGCTTTCTTT.

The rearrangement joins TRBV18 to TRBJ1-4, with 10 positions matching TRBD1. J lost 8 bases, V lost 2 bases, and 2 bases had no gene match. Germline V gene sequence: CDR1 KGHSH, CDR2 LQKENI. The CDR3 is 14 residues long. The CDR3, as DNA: TGTGCCAGCTCACCAGGACAGGGGGGAGAAAAACTGTTTTTT. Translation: CASSPGQGGEKLFF.

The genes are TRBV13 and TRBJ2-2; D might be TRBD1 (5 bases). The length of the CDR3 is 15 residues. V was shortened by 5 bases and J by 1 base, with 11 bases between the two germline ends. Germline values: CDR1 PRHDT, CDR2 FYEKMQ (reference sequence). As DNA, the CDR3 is TGTGCCAGCAGCCCCCGCAGGGTGAACACCGGGGAGCTGTTTTTT. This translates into CASSPRRVNTGELFF.

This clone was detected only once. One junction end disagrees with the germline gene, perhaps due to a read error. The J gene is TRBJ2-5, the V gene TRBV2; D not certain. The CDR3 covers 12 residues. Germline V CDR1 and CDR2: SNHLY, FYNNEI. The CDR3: CASSTYQEAQYF. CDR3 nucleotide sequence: TGTGCCAGCAGTACGTACCAAGAGGCCCAGTACTTC.

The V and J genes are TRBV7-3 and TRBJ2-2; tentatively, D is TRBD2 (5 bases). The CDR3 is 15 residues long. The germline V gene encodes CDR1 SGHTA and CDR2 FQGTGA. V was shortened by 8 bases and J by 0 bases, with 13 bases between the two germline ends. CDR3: CASAVGGANTGELFF. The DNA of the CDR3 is TGTGCCAGCGCGGTCGGAGGAGCGAACACCGGGGAGCTGTTTTTT.

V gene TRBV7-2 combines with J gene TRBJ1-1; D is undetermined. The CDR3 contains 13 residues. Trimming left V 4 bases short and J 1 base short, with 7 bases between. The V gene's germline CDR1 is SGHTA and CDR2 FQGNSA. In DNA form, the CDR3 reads TGTGCCAGCAGCTCACAGCAGAACACTGAAGCTTTCTTT. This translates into CASSSQQNTEAFF.

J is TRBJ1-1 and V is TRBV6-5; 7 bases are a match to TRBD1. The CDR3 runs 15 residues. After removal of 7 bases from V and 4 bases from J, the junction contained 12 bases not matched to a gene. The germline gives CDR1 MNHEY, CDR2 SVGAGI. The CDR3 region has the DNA TGTGCCAGCACTTCCCTTTCGACAGGGATCACTGAAGCTTTCTTT. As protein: CASTSLSTGITEAFF.

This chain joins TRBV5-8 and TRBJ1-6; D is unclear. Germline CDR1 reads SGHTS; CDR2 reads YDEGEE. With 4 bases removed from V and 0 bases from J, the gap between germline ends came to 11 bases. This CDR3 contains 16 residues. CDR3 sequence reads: CASSVSVSSYNSPLHF. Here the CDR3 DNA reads TGTGCCAGCAGCGTGTCCGTTAGCTCCTATAATTCACCCCTCCACTTT.

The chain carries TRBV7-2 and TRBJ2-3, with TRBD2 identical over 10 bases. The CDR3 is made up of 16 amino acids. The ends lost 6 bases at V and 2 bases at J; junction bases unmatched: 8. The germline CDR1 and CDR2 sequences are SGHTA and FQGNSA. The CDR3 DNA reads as TGTGCCAGCAGATATTCAGCGGGGGGGCACACAGATACGCAGTATTTT. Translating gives CASRYSAGGHTDTQYF.